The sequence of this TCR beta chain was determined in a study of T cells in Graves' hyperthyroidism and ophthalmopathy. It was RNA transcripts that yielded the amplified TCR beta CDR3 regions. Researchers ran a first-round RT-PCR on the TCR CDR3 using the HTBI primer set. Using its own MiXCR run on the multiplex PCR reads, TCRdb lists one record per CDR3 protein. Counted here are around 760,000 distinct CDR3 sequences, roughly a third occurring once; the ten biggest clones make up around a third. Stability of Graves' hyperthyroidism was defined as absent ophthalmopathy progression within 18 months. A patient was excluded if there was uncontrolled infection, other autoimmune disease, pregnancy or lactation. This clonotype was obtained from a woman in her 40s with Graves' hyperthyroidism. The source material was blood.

The CDR3 loop reads CASSLTATGSSYEQYF. The CDR3 nucleotides read TGTGCCAGCAGTTTAACCGCGACAGGGAGCTCCTACGAGCAGTACTTC. The chain couples TRBV25-1 to TRBJ2-7, with 7 bases aligning to TRBD1. Trimming at V came to 5 bases and at J to 0 bases, leaving 10 bases not matched to a gene. This CDR3 region has 16 residues. CDR1 is MGHDK, CDR2 SYGVNS, per germline.